This TCR beta chain comes out of a study of cytomegalovirus exposure and HLA in healthy donors. About the research overall: In an earlier analysis, around 100 million unique TCR beta sequences were found from about 180 million T cells. Notes on the study in general: Altogether, 160 or so TCR beta chains were recorded as cytomegalovirus-associated.

The PCR had 60 Vbeta and 13 Jbeta primers. Sequencing used immunoSEQ multiplex PCR; TCRdb keeps in-frame clones, though not all of them. The sample consists of about 200,000 clones, roughly 85% of them appearing once. This clone has only one observation. Its antigen remains unknown. The CDR3 consists of 15 residues. The germline CDR1 and CDR2 sequences are SGHNT and YYREEE (reference sequence). Germline trimming cut 1 base from V and 8 bases from J; bases unmatched to any gene: 11. Sequencing was performed on PBMCs. The receptor was derived from a woman between 45 and 60 years old in good health and CMV-seronegative. This sequence joins TRBV5-4 and TRBJ1-2; TRBD1 matches 7 bases. The CDR3 here is CASSLWGDRVYGYTF. DNA for the CDR3: TGTGCCAGCAGCTTGTGGGGTGACAGGGTATACGGCTACACCTTC. The complete variable domain, with remaining parts taken from reference TRBV5-4 and TRBJ1-2, reads ETGVTQSPTHLIKTRGQQVTLRCSSQSGHNTVSWYQQALGQGPQFIFQYYREEENGRGNFPPRFSGLQFPNYSSELNVNALELDDSALYLCASSLWGDRVYGYTFGSGTRLTVV.